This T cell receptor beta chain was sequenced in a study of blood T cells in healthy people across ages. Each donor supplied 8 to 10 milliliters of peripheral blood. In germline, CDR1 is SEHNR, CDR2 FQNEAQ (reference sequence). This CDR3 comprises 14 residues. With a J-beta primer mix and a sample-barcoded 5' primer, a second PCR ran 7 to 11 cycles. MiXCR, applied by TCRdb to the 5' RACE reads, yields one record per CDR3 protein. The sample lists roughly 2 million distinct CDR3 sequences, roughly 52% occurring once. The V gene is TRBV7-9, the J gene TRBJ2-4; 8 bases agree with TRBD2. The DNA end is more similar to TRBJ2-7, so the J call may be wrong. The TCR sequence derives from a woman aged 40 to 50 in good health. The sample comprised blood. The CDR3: CASSLTSAITEQYF. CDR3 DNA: TGTGCCAGCAGCTTGACTAGCGCCATTACCGAGCAGTACTTC.